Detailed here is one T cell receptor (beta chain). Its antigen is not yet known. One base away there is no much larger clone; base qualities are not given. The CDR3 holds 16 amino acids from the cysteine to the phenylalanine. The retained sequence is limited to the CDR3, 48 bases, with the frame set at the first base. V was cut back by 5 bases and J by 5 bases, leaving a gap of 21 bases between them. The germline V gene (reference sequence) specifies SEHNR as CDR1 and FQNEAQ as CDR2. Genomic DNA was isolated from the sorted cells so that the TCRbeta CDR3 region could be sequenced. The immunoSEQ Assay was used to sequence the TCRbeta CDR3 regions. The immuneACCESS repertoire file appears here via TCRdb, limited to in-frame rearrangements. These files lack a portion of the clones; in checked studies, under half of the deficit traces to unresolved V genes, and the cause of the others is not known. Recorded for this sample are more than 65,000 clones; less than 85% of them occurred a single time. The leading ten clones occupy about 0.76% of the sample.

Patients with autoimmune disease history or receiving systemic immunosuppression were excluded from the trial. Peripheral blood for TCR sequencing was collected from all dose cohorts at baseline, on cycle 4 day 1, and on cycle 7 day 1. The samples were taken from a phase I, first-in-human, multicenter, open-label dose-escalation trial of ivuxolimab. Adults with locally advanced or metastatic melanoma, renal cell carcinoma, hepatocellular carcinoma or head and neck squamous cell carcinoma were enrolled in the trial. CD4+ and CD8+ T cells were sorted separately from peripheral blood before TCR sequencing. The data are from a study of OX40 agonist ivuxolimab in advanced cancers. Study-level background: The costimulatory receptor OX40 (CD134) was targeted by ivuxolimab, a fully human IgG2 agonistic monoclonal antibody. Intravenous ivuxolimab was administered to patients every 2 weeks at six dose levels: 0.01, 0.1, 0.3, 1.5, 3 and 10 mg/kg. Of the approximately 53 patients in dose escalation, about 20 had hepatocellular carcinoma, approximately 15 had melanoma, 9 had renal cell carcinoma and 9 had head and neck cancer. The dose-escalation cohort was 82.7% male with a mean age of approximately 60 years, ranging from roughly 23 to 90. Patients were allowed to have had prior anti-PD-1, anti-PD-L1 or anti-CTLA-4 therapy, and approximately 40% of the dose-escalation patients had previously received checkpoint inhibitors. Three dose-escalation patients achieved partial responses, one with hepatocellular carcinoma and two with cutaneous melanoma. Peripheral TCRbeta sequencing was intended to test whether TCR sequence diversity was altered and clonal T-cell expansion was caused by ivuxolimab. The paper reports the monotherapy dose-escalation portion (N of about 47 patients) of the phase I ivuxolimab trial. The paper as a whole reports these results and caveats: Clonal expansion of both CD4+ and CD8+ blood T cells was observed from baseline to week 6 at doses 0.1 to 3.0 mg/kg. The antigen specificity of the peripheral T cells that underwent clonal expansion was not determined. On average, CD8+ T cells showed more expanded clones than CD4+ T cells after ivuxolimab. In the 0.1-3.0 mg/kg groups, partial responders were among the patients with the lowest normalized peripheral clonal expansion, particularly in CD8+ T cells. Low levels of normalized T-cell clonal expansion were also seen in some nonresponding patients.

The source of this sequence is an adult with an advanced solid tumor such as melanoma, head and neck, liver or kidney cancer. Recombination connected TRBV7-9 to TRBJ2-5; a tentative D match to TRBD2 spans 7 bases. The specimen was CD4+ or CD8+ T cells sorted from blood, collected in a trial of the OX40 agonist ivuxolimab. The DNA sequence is TGTGCCAGCAGCCCCCCCCGAGGGGGGGGAGGCGAGACCCAGTACTTC. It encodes CASSPPRGGGGETQYF.